The clone carrying this T cell receptor beta chain occurred many times. Its antigen is currently unknown. In this cohort, patients with other autoimmune diseases, uncontrolled infections, pregnancy or lactation were excluded. Symptoms, serum thyroxine and TRAb, thyroid ultrasound, and orbital computed tomography formed the diagnostic basis. RNA transcripts were the source from which TCR beta CDR3 regions were amplified. Second-round multiplex PCR came after first-round RT-PCR with HTBI primers. TCRdb reprocessed the multiplex PCR reads via MiXCR and lists one record per CDR3 protein. The sample has hundreds of thousands of distinct CDR3 sequences, about 40% seen once; the top ten hold roughly 3%. This sample was included in a study of Graves' ophthalmopathy and Graves' hyperthyroidism. Study background: Specimen type is peripheral blood, obtained at initial diagnosis before any treatment.

This CDR3 is 16 amino acids long. The germline V gene encodes CDR1 SEHNR and CDR2 FQNEAQ (reference sequence). V was clipped by 5 bases and J by 4 bases; unmatched bases: 11. Findings of the study overall: In blood, most expanded thyroid clonotypes above 0.001 frequency were also detected.

The V call is TRBV7-9, the J call TRBJ1-3; TRBD1 aligns across 7 bases. This clonotype was sampled from an adult man with Graves' ophthalmopathy. The sequenced sample was peripheral blood. The CDR3 nucleotides are TGTGCCAGCAGCCCCCGAGAAGGGGGCTTCGGAAACACCATATATTTT. This gives the protein CASSPREGGFGNTIYF.